The 26 T cell receptor beta chains given below trace back to one sample, sequenced in a study of cytomegalovirus exposure and HLA in healthy donors. 60 Vbeta and 13 Jbeta primers were used in PCR. Some clones are missing from TCRdb's copy, which holds only in-frame ones; the method was immunoSEQ multiplex PCR. There are 210,000 or so clones in the sample; under 85% occur only once, and roughly 10% lies in the top ten. The sequenced sample was PBMCs. Receptors were obtained from a woman between 45 and 60 years old in good health and CMV-seropositive.

The rearrangement uses TRBV4-1 and TRBJ2-6; no reliable D call. The CDR3 totals 15 residues. Germline CDR1 MGHRA, CDR2 YSYEKL. Trimming removed 0 bases at V and 0 bases at J, with 3 bases between. This chain's CDR3 is CASSQDNSGANVLTF. The CDR3 coding sequence is TGCGCCAGCAGCCAAGATAACTCTGGGGCCAACGTCCTGACTTTC.

This chain uses TRBV7-7 with TRBJ2-7; D call uncertain. V was clipped by 5 bases and J by 0 bases, with 8 bases between them. The CDR3 runs 13 residues. Germline V gene sequence: CDR1 SSHAT, CDR2 FNYEAQ (reference sequence). CDR3 sequence (DNA): TGTGCCAGCAGCGCCGCAGGCTCCTACGAGCAGTACTTC. Translated, it gives CASSAAGSYEQYF.

This clone appeared a few times. The chain has TRBV6-1 and TRBJ1-5, with 7 bases lining up with TRBD1. Germline V gene data show CDR1 as MNHNS and CDR2 as SASEGT. V trimming: 6 bases; J trimming: 3 bases; junction bases outside the gene matches: 8. The length of the CDR3 is 15 residues. The CDR3 DNA sequence: TGTGCCAGCAGGATACTCGGGACAGACAATCAGCCCCAGCATTTT. Protein sequence: CASRILGTDNQPQHF.

The genes are TRBV19 and TRBJ2-5, with D possibly matching TRBD1 (6 bases). Germline V gene lookup returns CDR1 LNHDA and CDR2 SQIVND (reference sequence). The CDR3 covers 13 residues. Trimming stripped 7 bases from V and 3 bases from J, with 12 bases between. CDR3 coding DNA: TGTGCCAGTACACAGGGTAAGGAAGAGACCCAGTACTTC. The encoded protein is CASTQGKEETQYF. The variable domain in full, completed from reference TRBV19 and TRBJ2-5, reads DGGITQSPKYLFRKEGQNVTLSCEQNLNHDAMYWYRQDPGQGLRLIYYSQIVNDFQKGDIAEGYSVSREKKESFPLTVTSAQKNPTAFYLCASTQGKEETQYFGPGTRLLVL.

V usage is TRBV5-1 and J usage is TRBJ2-1; 11 positions agree with TRBD2. Germline lookup yields CDR1 SGHRS and CDR2 YFSETQ. V lost 0 bases, J lost 8 bases, and 10 bases stayed unmatched. The CDR3 contains 17 residues. The CDR3 sequence: CASSLDPISGGADEQFF. The DNA for the CDR3 is TGCGCCAGCAGCTTGGATCCTATTAGCGGGGGGGCGGATGAGCAGTTCTTC.

V is TRBV30 and J is TRBJ1-2; 7 bases align to TRBD1. Germline trimming cut 1 base from V and 7 bases from J; bases unmatched to any gene: 6. Germline-derived CDR1 and CDR2 are GTSNPN and SVGIG (reference sequence). The CDR3 runs to 13 residues. Here the CDR3 DNA reads TGTGCCTGGAGTGCACAGGGGTCTGGTGGCTACACCTTC. Protein product: CAWSAQGSGGYTF.

The chain employs TRBV29-1 and TRBJ1-1; D perhaps matches TRBD1 (5 bases). The CDR3 has 13 amino acids. The V gene lost 1 base and the J gene lost 6 bases, with 12 bases spanning the gap. Germline CDR1 SQVTM, CDR2 ANQGSEA. The CDR3 reads CSVEGGPRPEAFF. The CDR3 coding sequence is TGCAGCGTTGAAGGGGGCCCGCGCCCTGAAGCTTTCTTT. The whole variable domain, remainder taken from reference TRBV29-1 and TRBJ1-1, is SAVISQKPSRDICQRGTSLTIQCQVDSQVTMMFWYRQQPGQSLTLIATANQGSEATYESGFVIDKFPISRPNLTFSTLTVSNMSPEDSSIYLCSVEGGPRPEAFFGQGTRLTVV.

There are a few counts of this clone. The genes are TRBV27 and TRBJ2-5, with 7 bases aligning to TRBD2. The length of the CDR3 is 16 residues. Germline CDR1 and CDR2: MNHEY and SMNVEV (reference sequence). V shed 4 bases and J 2 bases; nucleotides not matched to a gene: 10. Here the CDR3 DNA reads TGTGCCAGCAGTTACTTCCTGGCGGGGGTACAAGAGACCCAGTACTTC. It encodes CASSYFLAGVQETQYF.

This sequence joins TRBV5-1 and TRBJ2-2, with unresolved D. V gave up 0 bases and J gave up 4 bases, with 4 bases separating them. Germline lookup yields CDR1 SGHRS and CDR2 YFSETQ. This CDR3 contains 13 residues. The CDR3 protein is CASSLAFTGELFF. The CDR3 DNA follows: TGCGCCAGCAGCTTGGCGTTCACCGGGGAGCTGTTTTTT.

The rearrangement links TRBV7-9 to TRBJ2-1; TRBD1 agrees at 8 bases. Germline lookup yields CDR1 SEHNR and CDR2 FQNEAQ (reference sequence). There are 14 residues in the CDR3. V was pared by 0 bases and J by 9 bases, with 4 bases of the junction left unmatched. The CDR3 spells CASSLAAGGFEQFF. In nucleotides, the CDR3 is TGTGCCAGCAGCTTAGCGGCAGGGGGCTTTGAGCAGTTCTTC.

The rearrangement joins TRBV5-1 to TRBJ1-4, with 9 positions matching TRBD1. V gave up 2 bases and J gave up 8 bases; unmatched junction bases: 10. The CDR3 is 16 residues long. Germline-derived CDR1 and CDR2 are SGHRS and YFSETQ. CDR3 residues: CASSFTQGQGREKLFF. The CDR3 DNA sequence: TGCGCCAGCAGCTTTACCCAGGGACAGGGTAGGGAAAAACTGTTTTTT.

The J gene is TRBJ2-5, the V gene TRBV27, with TRBD1 identical over 8 bases. The V gene's germline CDR1 is MNHEY and CDR2 SMNVEV (reference sequence). This CDR3 has 17 amino acids. V shed 6 bases, J shed 4 bases, and the junction held 16 bases outside the gene matches. DNA of the CDR3: TGTGCCAGCAGGGATACAGGGGGTTTGCGCGGCACAGAGACCCAGTACTTC. Translated, it gives CASRDTGGLRGTETQYF.

This rearrangement joins TRBV18 to TRBJ2-7; 11 bases agree with TRBD2. CDR1 KGHSH and CDR2 LQKENI come from the germline V gene. V lost 4 bases to trimming and J lost 2 bases; unmatched junction nucleotides: 4. The length of the CDR3 is 15 residues. The CDR3: CASSQRLAGTYEQYF. The CDR3 bases are TGTGCCAGCTCACAGAGACTAGCGGGGACCTACGAGCAGTACTTC.

The chain employs TRBV27 and TRBJ1-5, with 7 nucleotides matching TRBD1. Germline CDR1 and CDR2: MNHEY and SMNVEV (reference sequence). V was clipped by 7 bases and J by 2 bases; unmatched bases: 20. The CDR3 length is 19 residues. The CDR3 region has the DNA TGTGCCAGCACCCCGCTTAGGACAGGACCGGGTTTAGGCAATCAGCCCCAGCATTTT. Protein product: CASTPLRTGPGLGNQPQHF.

The chain combines TRBV10-3 with TRBJ1-2; perhaps TRBD1 as D (5 bases). CDR1 is ENHRY and CDR2 is SYGVKD in the germline V gene. The V end lost 7 bases, the J end lost 3 bases, and 18 bases lay between the germline ends. The CDR3 has 15 amino acids. The CDR3 sequence is CAITEGPTGDYGYTF. DNA of the CDR3: TGTGCCATCACCGAAGGTCCAACAGGAGACTATGGCTACACCTTC.

V and J are TRBV6-5 and TRBJ1-1, with unresolved D. The germline V and J ends were trimmed by 2 bases and 4 bases, with 8 bases remaining between them. The germline V gene has CDR1 MNHEY and CDR2 SVGAGI. The CDR3 is 13 amino acids. CDR3: CASSYARGTEAFF. The CDR3 DNA is TGTGCCAGCAGTTACGCGAGAGGCACTGAAGCTTTCTTT.

The rearrangement uses TRBV5-1 and TRBJ1-4, with 7 nucleotides matching TRBD1. The germline V gene encodes CDR1 SGHRS and CDR2 YFSETQ. V trimming: 2 bases; J trimming: 5 bases; junction bases outside the gene matches: 3. The CDR3 runs to 14 residues. CDR3 in DNA: TGCGCCAGCAGCTTAGGACAGGCGAATGAAAAACTGTTTTTT. This gives the protein CASSLGQANEKLFF.

V usage is TRBV5-1 and J usage is TRBJ2-5; 7 nucleotides line up with TRBD2. J gave up 1 base and V 0 bases, and 0 bases lay outside the gene matches. Germline V gene data show CDR1 as SGHRS and CDR2 as YFSETQ. CDR3 length equals 14 residues. CDR3 loop: CASSLGLAQETQYF. CDR3 DNA sequence: TGCGCCAGCAGCTTGGGACTAGCCCAAGAGACCCAGTACTTC.

The chain carries TRBV30 and TRBJ1-3; 7 bases match TRBD1. CDR3 length equals 16 residues. Germline loops: CDR1 GTSNPN, CDR2 SVGIG (reference sequence). The V gene end was trimmed by 2 bases and the J gene end by 1 base; junction bases not matched to a gene: 8. CDR3 amino acids: CAWSSGQPGSGNTIYF. The CDR3 nucleotides read TGTGCCTGGAGTTCGGGACAGCCGGGATCTGGAAACACCATATATTTT.

The V and J genes are TRBV18 and TRBJ2-7; TRBD1 is a possible D gene (5 bases). The CDR3 is 13 residues long. In germline, CDR1 is KGHSH, CDR2 LQKENI. Trimming took 4 bases from V and 7 from J, leaving 14 bases between them. This CDR3 reads CASSRSPGREQYF. The CDR3 coding sequence is TGTGCCAGCTCACGGTCCCCAGGGCGGGAGCAGTACTTC.

The rearrangement joins TRBV19 to TRBJ1-1; TRBD1 aligns across 7 bases. V lost 7 bases to trimming and J lost 5 bases; unmatched junction nucleotides: 19. Germline V gives CDR1 LNHDA, CDR2 SQIVND (reference sequence). This CDR3 has 17 amino acids. The CDR3 DNA sequence: TGTGCCAGTACCCACACAACCCTACCCGCCAGGGGGACTGAAGCTTTCTTT. It translates to CASTHTTLPARGTEAFF. Full variable domain (remainder filled in from reference TRBV19 and TRBJ1-1): DGGITQSPKYLFRKEGQNVTLSCEQNLNHDAMYWYRQDPGQGLRLIYYSQIVNDFQKGDIAEGYSVSREKKESFPLTVTSAQKNPTAFYLCASTHTTLPARGTEAFFGQGTRLTVV.

The chain is built from TRBV11-2 and TRBJ2-5, with D unresolved. Trimming removed 5 bases at V and 4 bases at J, with 11 bases between. This CDR3 is built from 13 residues. Germline V gene data show CDR1 as SGHAT and CDR2 as FQNNGV. This CDR3 is CASSPTVRETQYF. Here the CDR3 DNA reads TGTGCCAGCAGCCCGACTGTGCGAGAGACCCAGTACTTC.

The chain has TRBV7-6 and TRBJ2-5; D call uncertain. Germline loops: CDR1 SGHVS, CDR2 FNYEAQ. The CDR3 length is 12 residues. The V gene lost 5 bases and the J gene lost 0 bases, with 4 bases spanning the gap. For the CDR3, the DNA is TGTGCCAGCAGCCAATACCAAGAGACCCAGTACTTC. It yields the protein CASSQYQETQYF. The full variable domain, rest sourced from reference TRBV7-6 and TRBJ2-5, is GAGVSQSPRYKVTKRGQDVALRCDPISGHVSLYWYRQALGQGPEFLTYFNYEAQQDKSGLPNDRFSAERPEGSISTLTIQRTEQRDSAMYRCASSQYQETQYFGPGTRLLVL.

This clone has only one observation. This CDR3 is CAWGTLSGEQFF. Here the CDR3 DNA reads TGTGCCTGGGGGACACTTTCGGGCGAGCAGTTCTTC. The chain links TRBV30 to TRBJ2-1, with D possibly matching TRBD1 (6 bases). The CDR3 totals 12 residues. V was shortened by 5 bases and J by 10 bases, with 15 bases between the two germline ends. CDR1 GTSNPN and CDR2 SVGIG come from the germline V gene (reference sequence). Using reference TRBV30 and TRBJ2-1 for the parts outside the CDR3, the full variable domain is SQTIHQWPATLVQPVGSPLSLECTVEGTSNPNLYWYRQAAGRGLQLLFYSVGIGQISSEVPQNLSASRPQDRQFILSSKKLLLSDSGFYLCAWGTLSGEQFFGPGTRLTVL.

This clone was seen a single time. J is TRBJ1-5 and V is TRBV14; D unclear. Germline CDR1 is SGHDN and CDR2 is FVKESK. Trimming shortened V by 1 base and J by 9 bases, and 10 bases separated the two germline ends. The CDR3 runs to 13 residues. CDR3 loop: CASSQGLGRPQHF. The CDR3 DNA is TGTGCCAGCAGCCAAGGACTGGGTCGGCCCCAGCATTTT.

The gene calls are TRBV7-2 and TRBJ1-2; D gene unclear. V dropped 5 bases and J dropped 2 bases, with 12 bases sitting between them. Per germline, CDR1 SGHTA and CDR2 FQGNSA. The CDR3 is 14 amino acids. DNA of the CDR3: TGTGCCAGCAGCCCTCCCAAGCGGAACTATGGCTACACCTTC. This encodes CASSPPKRNYGYTF.